This TCR beta chain was retrieved from a study of graft-versus-host responses after intestinal transplantation. Study-wide results and caveats: GvH clonotypes were identified within recipient marrow, with a subset emerging first in ileum or blood.

Generated by immunoSEQ multiplex PCR, the TCRdb table keeps only in-frame clones and is missing some. Of approximately 82,000 clones in the sample, roughly 93% were seen once. With regard to this clone: Its antigen is as yet unknown.

J lost 5 bases, V lost 5 bases, and 12 bases had no gene match. The CDR3 spans 15 residues. Germline V gives CDR1 SGHNT, CDR2 YENEEA. This sequence originates from a human donor who was the organ donor for an intestinal transplant. The chain combines TRBV11-3 with TRBJ2-7; 7 nucleotides line up with TRBD1. This sample comprised unstimulated CD8+ T cells sorted from spleen or lymph node cells, obtained before transplant. CDR3 sequence: CASSAKTGRGDEQYF. DNA for the CDR3: TGTGCCAGCAGCGCTAAGACAGGGAGAGGAGACGAGCAGTACTTC.